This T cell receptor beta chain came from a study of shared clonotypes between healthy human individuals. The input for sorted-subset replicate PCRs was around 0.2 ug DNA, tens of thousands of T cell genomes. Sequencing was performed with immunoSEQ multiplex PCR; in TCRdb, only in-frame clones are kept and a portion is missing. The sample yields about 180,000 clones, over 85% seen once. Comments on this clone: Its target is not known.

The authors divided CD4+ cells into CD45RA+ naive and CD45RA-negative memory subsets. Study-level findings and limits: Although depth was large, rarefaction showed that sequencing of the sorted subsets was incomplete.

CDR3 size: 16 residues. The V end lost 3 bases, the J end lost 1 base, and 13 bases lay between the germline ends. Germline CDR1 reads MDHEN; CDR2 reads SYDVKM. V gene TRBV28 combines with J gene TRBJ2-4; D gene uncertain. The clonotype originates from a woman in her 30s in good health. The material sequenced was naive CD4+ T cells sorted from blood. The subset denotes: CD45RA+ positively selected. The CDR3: CASSLSGPGAKNIQYF. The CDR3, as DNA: TGTGCCAGCAGTTTGTCGGGCCCTGGGGCCAAAAACATTCAGTACTTC.